The clone carrying this T cell receptor (beta chain) was seen a few times. The data were obtained in a study of blood T cell repertoires in COVID-19. Study-wide background: Collection of acute and convalescent COVID-19 samples took place in the United States, Italy and Spain. PBMCs, B-cell-depleted T cells, or T cells were the source of the cDNA or gDNA that made up the material.

Germline CDR1 reads MNHEY; CDR2 reads SMNVEV (reference sequence). This CDR3 is 14 amino acids long. J gave up 2 bases and V 5 bases, and 3 bases lay outside the gene matches. The repertoire was sequenced with immunoSEQ multiplex PCR; TCRdb's copy has only in-frame clones and lacks some. The top ten hold 13% to 15% of the sample, which has more than 150,000 clones, 80% seen once. The sequenced sample consisted of PBMCs or T cells enriched from blood (not recorded which). The sequence came from a man in his sixties who had been exposed to COVID-19. The chain links TRBV27 to TRBJ1-2; 9 nucleotides agree with TRBD1. The CDR3 nucleotides read TGTGCCAGCAGTCTGGGGACAGGGAACTATGGCTACACCTTC. It yields the protein CASSLGTGNYGYTF.